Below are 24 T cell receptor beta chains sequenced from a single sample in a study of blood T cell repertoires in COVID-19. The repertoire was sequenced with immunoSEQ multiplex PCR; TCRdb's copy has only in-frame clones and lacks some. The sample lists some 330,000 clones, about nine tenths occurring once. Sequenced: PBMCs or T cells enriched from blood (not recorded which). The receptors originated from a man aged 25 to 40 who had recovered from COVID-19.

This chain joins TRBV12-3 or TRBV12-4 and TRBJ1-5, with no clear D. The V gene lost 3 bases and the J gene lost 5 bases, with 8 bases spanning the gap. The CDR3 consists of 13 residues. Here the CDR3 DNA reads TGTGCCAGCAGTTTCGGTATAGATCAGCCCCAGCATTTT. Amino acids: CASSFGIDQPQHF.

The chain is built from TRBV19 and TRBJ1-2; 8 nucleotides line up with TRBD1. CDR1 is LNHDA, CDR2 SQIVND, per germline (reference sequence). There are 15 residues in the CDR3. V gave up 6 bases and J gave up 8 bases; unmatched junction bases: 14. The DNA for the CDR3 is TGTGCCAGTAGGGATGGACAGGGCAACTATAGAGGCTACACCTTC. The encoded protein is CASRDGQGNYRGYTF.

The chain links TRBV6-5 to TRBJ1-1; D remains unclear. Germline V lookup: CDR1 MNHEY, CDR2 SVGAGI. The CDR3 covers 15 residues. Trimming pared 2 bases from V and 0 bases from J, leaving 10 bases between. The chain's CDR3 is CASSYQTSLNTEAFF. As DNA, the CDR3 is TGTGCCAGCAGTTACCAGACAAGCCTGAACACTGAAGCTTTCTTT.

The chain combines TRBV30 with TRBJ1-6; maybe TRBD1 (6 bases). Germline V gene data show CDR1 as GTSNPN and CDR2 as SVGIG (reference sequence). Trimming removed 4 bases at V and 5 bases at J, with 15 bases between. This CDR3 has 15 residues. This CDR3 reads CAWTPPGANNSPLHF. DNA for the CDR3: TGTGCCTGGACCCCCCCAGGGGCCAATAATTCACCCCTCCACTTT.

CDR3 DNA sequence: TGCGCCAGCGGGGGACAGGCCTCCTACGAGCAGTACTTC. Protein sequence: CASGGQASYEQYF. The chain links TRBV10-2 to TRBJ2-7; TRBD1 aligns across 8 bases. Germline V lookup: CDR1 WSHSY, CDR2 SAAADI. With 8 bases clipped from V and 0 bases from J, the junction kept 3 bases outside the gene matches. The CDR3 consists of 13 residues.

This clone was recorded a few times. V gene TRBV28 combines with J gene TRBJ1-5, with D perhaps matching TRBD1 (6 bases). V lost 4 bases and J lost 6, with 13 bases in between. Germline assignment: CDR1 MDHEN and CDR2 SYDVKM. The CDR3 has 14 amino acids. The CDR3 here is CASSSDSSGQPQHF. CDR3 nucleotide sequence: TGTGCCAGCAGTTCGGACAGTTCCGGTCAGCCCCAGCATTTT.

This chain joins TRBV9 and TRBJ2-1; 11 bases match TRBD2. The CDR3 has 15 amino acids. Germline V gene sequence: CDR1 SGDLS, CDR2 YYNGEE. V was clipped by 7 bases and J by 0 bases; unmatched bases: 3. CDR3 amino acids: CASSSGGHSYNEQFF. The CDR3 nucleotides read TGTGCCAGCTCTAGCGGGGGGCACTCCTACAATGAGCAGTTCTTC.

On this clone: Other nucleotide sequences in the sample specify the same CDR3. CDR3: CASSPQGDYGYTF. The CDR3 coding sequence is TGTGCCAGCTCACCGCAGGGCGACTATGGCTACACCTTC. J is TRBJ1-2 and V is TRBV18, with D possibly matching TRBD1 (5 bases). Germline V lookup: CDR1 KGHSH, CDR2 LQKENI. The ends were cut back, 3 bases at V and 3 bases at J, with 8 bases in the middle. This CDR3 region has 13 residues. Full variable domain (missing parts from reference TRBV18 and TRBJ1-2): NAGVMQNPRHLVRRRGQEARLRCSPMKGHSHVYWYRQLPEEGLKFMVYLQKENIIDESGMPKERFSAEFPKEGPSILRIQQVVRGDSAAYFCASSPQGDYGYTFGSGTRLTVV.

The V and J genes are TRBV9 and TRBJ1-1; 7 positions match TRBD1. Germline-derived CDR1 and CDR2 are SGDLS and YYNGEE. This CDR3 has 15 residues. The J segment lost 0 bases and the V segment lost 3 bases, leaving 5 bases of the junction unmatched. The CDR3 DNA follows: TGTGCCAGCAGCGCCGCGGACAGGTTGAACACTGAAGCTTTCTTT. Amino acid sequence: CASSAADRLNTEAFF.

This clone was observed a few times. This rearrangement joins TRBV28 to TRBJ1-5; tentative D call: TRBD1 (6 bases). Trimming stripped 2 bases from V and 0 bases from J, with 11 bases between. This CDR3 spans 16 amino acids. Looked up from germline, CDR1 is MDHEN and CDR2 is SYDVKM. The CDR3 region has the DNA TGTGCCAGCAGTTTAATAGGACAGCTTAGCAATCAGCCCCAGCATTTT. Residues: CASSLIGQLSNQPQHF.

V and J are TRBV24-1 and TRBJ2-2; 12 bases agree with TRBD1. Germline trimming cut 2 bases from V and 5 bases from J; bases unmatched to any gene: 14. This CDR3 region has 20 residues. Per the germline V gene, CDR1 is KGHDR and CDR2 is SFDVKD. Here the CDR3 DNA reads TGTGCCACCAGTGATTCTCGACCGGGACAGGGGGCGCTGGGGACCGGGGAGCTGTTTTTT. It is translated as CATSDSRPGQGALGTGELFF.

CDR3 loop: CASREGAGNTEAFF. For the CDR3, the DNA is TGCGCCAGCAGGGAGGGGGCGGGAAACACTGAAGCTTTCTTT. The chain couples TRBV5-1 to TRBJ1-1; TRBD1 agrees at 7 bases. The junction had 6 bases not matched to a gene; V was cut back by 5 bases and J by 2 bases. Germline V gene lookup returns CDR1 SGHRS and CDR2 YFSETQ. This CDR3 contains 14 residues.

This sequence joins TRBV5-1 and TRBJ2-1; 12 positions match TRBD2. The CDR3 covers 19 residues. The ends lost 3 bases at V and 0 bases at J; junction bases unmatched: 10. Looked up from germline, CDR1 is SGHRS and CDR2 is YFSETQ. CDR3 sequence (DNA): TGCGCCAGCAGCTCAAACGGACTAGCGGGGATTACCTCCTACAATGAGCAGTTCTTC. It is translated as CASSSNGLAGITSYNEQFF.

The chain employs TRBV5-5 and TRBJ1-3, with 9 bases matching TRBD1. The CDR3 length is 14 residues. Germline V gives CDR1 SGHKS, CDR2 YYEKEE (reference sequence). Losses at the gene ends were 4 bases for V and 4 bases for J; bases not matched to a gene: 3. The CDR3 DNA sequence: TGTGCCAGCAGCCTGGGGACAGGGGGAAACACCATATATTTT. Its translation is CASSLGTGGNTIYF.

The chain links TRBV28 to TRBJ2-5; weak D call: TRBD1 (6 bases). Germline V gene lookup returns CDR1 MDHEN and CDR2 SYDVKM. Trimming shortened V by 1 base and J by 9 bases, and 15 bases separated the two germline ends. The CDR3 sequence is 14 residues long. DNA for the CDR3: TGTGCCAGCAGTTTATCACAGGGCAATAGTCCCCAGTACTTC. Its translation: CASSLSQGNSPQYF.

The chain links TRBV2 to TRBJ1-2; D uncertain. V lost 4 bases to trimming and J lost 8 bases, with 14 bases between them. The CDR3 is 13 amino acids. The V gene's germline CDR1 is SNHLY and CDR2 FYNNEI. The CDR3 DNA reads TGTGCCAGCAGTGCGATTCGACGGGAGGGCTACACCTTC. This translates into CASSAIRREGYTF. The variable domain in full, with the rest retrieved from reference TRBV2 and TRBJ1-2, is EPEVTQTPSHQVTQMGQEVILRCVPISNHLYFYWYRQILGQKVEFLVSFYNNEISEKSEIFDDQFSVERPDGSNFTLKIRSTKLEDSAMYFCASSAIRREGYTFGSGTRLTVV.

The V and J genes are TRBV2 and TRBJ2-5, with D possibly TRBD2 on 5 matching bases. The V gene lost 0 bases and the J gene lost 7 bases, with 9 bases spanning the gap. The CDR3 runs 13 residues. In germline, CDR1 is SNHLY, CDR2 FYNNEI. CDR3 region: CASSEAGRGTQYF. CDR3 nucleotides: TGTGCCAGCAGTGAAGCAGGCCGGGGGACCCAGTACTTC.

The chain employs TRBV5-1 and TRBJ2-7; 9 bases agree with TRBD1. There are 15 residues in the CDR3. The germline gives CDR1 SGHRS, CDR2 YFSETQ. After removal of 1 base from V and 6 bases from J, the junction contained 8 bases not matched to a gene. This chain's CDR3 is CASSLTQTGGSEQYF. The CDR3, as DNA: TGCGCCAGCAGCTTGACCCAGACAGGGGGGTCCGAGCAGTACTTC.

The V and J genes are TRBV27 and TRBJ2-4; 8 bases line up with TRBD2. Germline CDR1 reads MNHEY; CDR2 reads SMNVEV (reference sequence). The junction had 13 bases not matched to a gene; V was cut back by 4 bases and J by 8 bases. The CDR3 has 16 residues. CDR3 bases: TGTGCCAGCAGTTCCGGACTAGCCCCGATGGCTGACATTCAGTACTTC. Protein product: CASSSGLAPMADIQYF.

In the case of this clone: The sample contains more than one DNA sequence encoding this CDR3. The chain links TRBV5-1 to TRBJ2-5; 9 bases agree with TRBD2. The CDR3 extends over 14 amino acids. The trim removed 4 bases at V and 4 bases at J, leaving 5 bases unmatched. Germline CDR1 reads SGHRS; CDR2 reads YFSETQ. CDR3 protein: CASSLGTSRETQYF. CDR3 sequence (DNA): TGCGCCAGCAGCCTAGGGACTAGCAGAGAGACCCAGTACTTC.

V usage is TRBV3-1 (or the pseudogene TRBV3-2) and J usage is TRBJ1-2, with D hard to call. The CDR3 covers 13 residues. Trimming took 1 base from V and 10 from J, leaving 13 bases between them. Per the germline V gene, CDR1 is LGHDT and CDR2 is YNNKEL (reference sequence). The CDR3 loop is CASSQGYRLDYTF. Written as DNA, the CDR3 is TGTGCCAGCAGCCAAGGTTACCGTTTAGACTACACCTTC.

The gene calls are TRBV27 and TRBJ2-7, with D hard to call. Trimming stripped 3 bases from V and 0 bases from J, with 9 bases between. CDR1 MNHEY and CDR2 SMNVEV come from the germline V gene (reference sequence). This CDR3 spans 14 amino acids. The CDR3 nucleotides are TGTGCCAGCAGTTTCTCGGCAGGCTCCTACGAGCAGTACTTC. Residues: CASSFSAGSYEQYF.

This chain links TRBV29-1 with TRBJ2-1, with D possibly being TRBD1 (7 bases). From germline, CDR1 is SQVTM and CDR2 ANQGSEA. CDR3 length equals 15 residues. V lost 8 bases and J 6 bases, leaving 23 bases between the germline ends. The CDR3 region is CSPRGGGVGGNEQFF. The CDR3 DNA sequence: TGCAGCCCCCGCGGAGGGGGCGTTGGCGGCAATGAGCAGTTCTTC.

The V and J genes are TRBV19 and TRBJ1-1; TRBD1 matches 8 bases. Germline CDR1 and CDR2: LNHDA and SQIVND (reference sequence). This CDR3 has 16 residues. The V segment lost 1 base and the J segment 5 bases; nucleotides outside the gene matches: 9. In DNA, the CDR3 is TGTGCCAGTAGTATAGGCCCCAGGGGGCCGTGGACTGAAGCTTTCTTT. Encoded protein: CASSIGPRGPWTEAFF.